These 8 T cell receptor beta chains came from one sample sequenced in a study of blood T cell repertoires in COVID-19. The protocol was immunoSEQ multiplex PCR, while the TCRdb copy is restricted to in-frame clones and leaves out a portion. The sample has around 280,000 clones, around 84% seen once. Sequencing was done on a sample of peripheral blood. Every receptor here comes from a man in his 70s with acute or convalescent COVID-19.

The chain uses TRBV6-5 and TRBJ2-7; 7 bases fit TRBD2. Per germline, CDR1 MNHEY and CDR2 SVGAGI. Trimming removed 1 base from V and 5 bases from J; junction bases left unmatched: 5. CDR3 length equals 14 residues. CDR3 loop: CASSYLPRGNEQYF. The CDR3 region has the DNA TGTGCCAGCAGTTACTTACCGCGGGGGAACGAGCAGTACTTC.

This chain uses TRBV18 with TRBJ1-5; D gene ambiguous. This CDR3 region has 17 residues. V was clipped by 3 bases and J by 7 bases, with 22 bases between them. In germline, CDR1 is KGHSH, CDR2 LQKENI. CDR3 residues: CASSPDAGFQQAQPQHF. The CDR3 region has the DNA TGTGCCAGCTCACCTGATGCTGGGTTCCAGCAGGCCCAGCCCCAGCATTTT.

CDR3 DNA: TGTGCCAGCTCACCACCCTGGTCCGCGGGAAACTACGAGCAGTACTTC. Translated, it gives CASSPPWSAGNYEQYF. V gene TRBV18 combines with J gene TRBJ2-7, with D possibly being TRBD2 (6 bases). The germline V gene encodes CDR1 KGHSH and CDR2 LQKENI. This CDR3 region has 16 residues. Trimming pared 0 bases from V and 3 bases from J, leaving 15 bases between.

The V gene is TRBV2, the J gene TRBJ2-5; D perhaps matches TRBD1 (5 bases). Trimming pared 3 bases from V and 4 bases from J, leaving 12 bases between. The CDR3 is 14 residues long. Germline CDR1 is SNHLY and CDR2 is FYNNEI. CDR3: CASSDSRAGETQYF. The CDR3, as DNA: TGTGCCAGCAGTGACAGCAGGGCAGGAGAGACCCAGTACTTC.

The chain employs TRBV6-5 and TRBJ2-2, with D perhaps matching TRBD2 (5 bases). CDR3 length equals 13 residues. Germline V gene lookup returns CDR1 MNHEY and CDR2 SVGAGI. With 6 bases removed from V and 5 bases from J, the gap between germline ends came to 10 bases. The CDR3: CASSRTGTGELFF. DNA for the CDR3: TGTGCCAGCAGCCGGACTGGGACCGGGGAGCTGTTTTTT.

The chain couples TRBV18 to TRBJ2-1; 12 nucleotides agree with TRBD2. Germline V gene lookup returns CDR1 KGHSH and CDR2 LQKENI. The CDR3 sequence is 14 residues long. The V segment lost 4 bases and the J segment 6 bases; nucleotides outside the gene matches: 1. DNA of the CDR3: TGTGCCAGCTCACGACTAGCGGGAGCCAATGAGCAGTTCTTC. It yields the protein CASSRLAGANEQFF.

This CDR3 reads CASSFTVDTEAFF. CDR3 sequence (DNA): TGTGCCAGCAGTTTCACAGTCGACACTGAAGCTTTCTTT. This chain connects TRBV12-3 or TRBV12-4 to TRBJ1-1; D is uncertain. The CDR3 loop spans 13 amino acids. The V and J ends lost 3 bases and 3 bases respectively, with 8 bases between them.

A remark on this clone: Additional DNA sequences in this sample encode the identical CDR3. The rearrangement uses TRBV18 and TRBJ1-4; possible D gene TRBD1, 5 bases. Trimming pared 3 bases from V and 6 bases from J, leaving 11 bases between. Germline V gene sequence: CDR1 KGHSH, CDR2 LQKENI. The CDR3 has 14 amino acids. The CDR3 sequence is CASSPQGSDEKLFF. As DNA, the CDR3 is TGTGCCAGCTCACCGCAGGGTTCAGATGAAAAACTGTTTTTT.